What follows are 11 T cell receptor beta chains derived from one specimen sequenced in a study of blood T cell repertoires in COVID-19. Repertoires were generated with immunoSEQ multiplex PCR, while TCRdb's copy carries only in-frame clones and drops some. This sample carries approximately 150,000 clones, 80% to 90% of them seen once, and the ten largest clones take roughly 8%. The specimen was PBMCs or T cells enriched from blood (not recorded which). These receptor sequences come from a woman aged 45-65 years who had recovered from COVID-19.

V and J are TRBV19 and TRBJ1-2; no clear D gene. V was pared by 1 base and J by 6 bases, with 9 bases between. There are 13 residues in the CDR3. Looked up from germline, CDR1 is LNHDA and CDR2 is SQIVND (reference sequence). The CDR3 here is CASSIGTSDGYTF. CDR3 coding DNA: TGTGCCAGTAGTATAGGGACTTCCGATGGCTACACCTTC.

The sample holds one count of this clone. The V and J genes are TRBV28 and TRBJ1-2; D is possibly TRBD1 (6 bases). The germline V and J ends were trimmed by 7 bases and 4 bases, with 16 bases remaining between them. Germline CDR1 is MDHEN and CDR2 is SYDVKM. The CDR3 has 14 residues. The CDR3 loop is CASIQGSLGYGYTF. The CDR3 bases are TGTGCCAGCATACAGGGAAGCCTGGGCTATGGCTACACCTTC.

This chain connects TRBV6-5 to TRBJ1-2; D gene ambiguous. Trimming stripped 7 bases from V and 0 bases from J, with 15 bases between. In germline, CDR1 is MNHEY, CDR2 SVGAGI. The CDR3 contains 15 residues. In DNA form, the CDR3 reads TGTGCCAGCACTCGGGTCCGCAATCCTAACTATGGCTACACCTTC. This translates into CASTRVRNPNYGYTF.

The V gene is TRBV18, the J gene TRBJ2-1; D not resolved. Germline V gene lookup returns CDR1 KGHSH and CDR2 LQKENI. Trimming left V 3 bases short and J 8 bases short, with 11 bases between. This CDR3 comprises 13 residues. CDR3 region: CASSPGLRDEQFF. The CDR3 DNA reads TGTGCCAGCTCACCTGGTCTCCGGGATGAGCAGTTCTTC.

This sequence joins TRBV19 and TRBJ2-1; D gene uncertain. V dropped 3 bases and J dropped 3 bases, with 6 bases sitting between them. This CDR3 spans 13 amino acids. Germline V CDR1 and CDR2: LNHDA, SQIVND (reference sequence). The CDR3: CASSISGYNEQFF. CDR3 coding DNA: TGTGCCAGTAGTATTTCGGGCTACAATGAGCAGTTCTTC.

The chain recombines TRBV27 with TRBJ1-1, with D unclear. Per the germline V gene, CDR1 is MNHEY and CDR2 is SMNVEV (reference sequence). Trimming removed 4 bases at V and 5 bases at J, with 11 bases between. The CDR3 consists of 13 residues. This CDR3 is CASSSIRRTEAFF. CDR3 nucleotide sequence: TGTGCCAGCAGTTCGATCCGGAGGACTGAAGCTTTCTTT.

The CDR3 DNA is TGTGCCAGCAGCTTAGCCCCGGGTAGCGGCCGCTCTACTAATGAAAAACTGTTTTTT. It encodes CASSLAPGSGRSTNEKLFF. The chain is built from TRBV7-2 and TRBJ1-4; D remains ambiguous. V lost 0 bases and J lost 2, with 19 bases in between. The V gene's germline CDR1 is SGHTA and CDR2 FQGNSA. The CDR3 has 19 residues.

This clone has only one observation. V gene TRBV7-2 combines with J gene TRBJ1-2; no clear D gene. V lost 7 bases and J 8 bases, leaving 11 bases between the germline ends. The CDR3 is made up of 11 amino acids. Germline V lookup: CDR1 SGHTA, CDR2 FQGNSA. The CDR3 here is CASTFMEGYTF. DNA of the CDR3: TGTGCCAGCACGTTCATGGAGGGCTACACCTTC.

The J gene is TRBJ2-5, the V gene TRBV29-1; 8 nucleotides agree with TRBD1. Germline CDR1 reads SQVTM; CDR2 reads ANQGSEA. With 6 bases clipped from V and 5 bases from J, the junction kept 11 bases outside the gene matches. The CDR3 runs to 14 residues. CDR3 coding DNA: TGCAGCGTGAGGGGCAGGGGGCTTGGGGAGACCCAGTACTTC. This translates into CSVRGRGLGETQYF.

The chain couples TRBV7-2 to TRBJ2-1; 10 nucleotides agree with TRBD2. The V gene end was trimmed by 2 bases and the J gene end by 9 bases; junction bases not matched to a gene: 4. The CDR3 totals 14 residues. CDR1 is SGHTA and CDR2 is FQGNSA in the germline V gene. CDR3 nucleotides: TGTGCCAGCAGCTTAACTAGCGGGATCGGTGAGCAGTTCTTC. Its protein product is CASSLTSGIGEQFF.

V is TRBV6-5 and J is TRBJ2-7, with unresolved D. This CDR3 spans 12 amino acids. Germline lookup yields CDR1 MNHEY and CDR2 SVGAGI. Trimming shortened V by 6 bases and J by 4 bases, and 10 bases separated the two germline ends. The CDR3 region is CASSRGRYEQYF. CDR3 nucleotide sequence: TGTGCCAGCAGCCGAGGAAGGTACGAGCAGTACTTC.